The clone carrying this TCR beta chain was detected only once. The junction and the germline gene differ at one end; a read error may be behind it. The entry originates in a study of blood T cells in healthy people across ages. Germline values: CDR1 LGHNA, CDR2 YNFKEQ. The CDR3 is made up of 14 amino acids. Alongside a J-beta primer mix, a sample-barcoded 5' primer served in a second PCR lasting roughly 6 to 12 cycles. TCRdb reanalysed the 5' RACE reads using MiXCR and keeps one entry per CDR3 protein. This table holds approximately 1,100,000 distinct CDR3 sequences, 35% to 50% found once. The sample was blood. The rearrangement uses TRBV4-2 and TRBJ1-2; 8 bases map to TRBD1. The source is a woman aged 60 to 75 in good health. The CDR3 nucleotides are TGTGCCGGCAGCCAAGGGGACAGGTCGGGTGGCTACACCTTC. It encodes CAGSQGDRSGGYTF.